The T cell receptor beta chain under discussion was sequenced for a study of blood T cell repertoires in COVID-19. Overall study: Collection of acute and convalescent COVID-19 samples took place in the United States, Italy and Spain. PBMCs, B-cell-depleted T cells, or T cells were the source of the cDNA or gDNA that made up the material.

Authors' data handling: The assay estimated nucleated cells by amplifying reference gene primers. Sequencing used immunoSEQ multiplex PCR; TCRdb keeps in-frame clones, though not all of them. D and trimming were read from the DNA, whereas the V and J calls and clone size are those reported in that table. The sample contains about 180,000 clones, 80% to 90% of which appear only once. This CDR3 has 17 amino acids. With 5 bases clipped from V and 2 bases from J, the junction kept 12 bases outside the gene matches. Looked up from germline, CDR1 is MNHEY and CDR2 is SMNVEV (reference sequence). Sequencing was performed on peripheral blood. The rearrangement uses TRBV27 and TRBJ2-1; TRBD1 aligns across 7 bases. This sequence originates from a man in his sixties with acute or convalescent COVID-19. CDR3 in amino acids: CASSVDRASLTYNEQFF. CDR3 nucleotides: TGTGCCAGCAGTGTCGACAGGGCCTCGCTGACCTACAATGAGCAGTTCTTC.